The 31 T cell receptor beta chains reported below all come from one sample, sequenced in a study of blood T cells in healthy people across ages (dated by TCRdb to the mid-2010s). The protocol used for the library was 5' RACE. Instrument on record: Illumina HiSeq 2500. A second PCR of roughly 7 to 12 cycles was run with a J-beta primer mix and a sample-barcoded 5' primer. The public reads were quality trimmed at Q25 with fastp and then assembled into clones with MiXCR by TCRdb, keeping productive beta chains. Every entry covers one CDR3 protein and lists the most common genes and DNA from its rows. This sample lists 1.5 million to 2 million distinct CDR3 sequences; roughly 30% were detected once. The top ten hold 6.5% to 8.5% of the sample. The sample taken for sequencing was blood. All receptors come from a woman in her twenties or thirties in good health.

This chain links TRBV6-6 with TRBJ2-1; 10 nucleotides line up with TRBD1. CDR1 and CDR2 from the germline V gene are MNHNY and SVGAGI (reference sequence). The CDR3 covers 16 residues. The junction had 15 bases not matched to a gene; V was cut back by 10 bases and J by 6 bases. The CDR3 here is CATRDRGGAGGNEQFF. Written as DNA, the CDR3 is TGTGCCACCCGGGACAGGGGAGGGGCGGGGGGCAATGAGCAGTTCTTC.

Comments on this clonotype: It may be a read error: a sequence one base away is much more abundant. The V gene is TRBV24-1, the J gene TRBJ2-5; weak D call: TRBD2 (5 bases). Germline values: CDR1 KGHDR, CDR2 SFDVKD. The CDR3 is 16 residues long. V lost 2 bases, J lost 11 bases, and 23 bases lay in between. The CDR3 sequence is CATSDSGLRNYNEQYF. In DNA, the CDR3 is TGTGCCACCAGTGATTCCGGACTCCGCAACTACAATGAGCAGTACTTC.

The chain joins TRBV5-6 to TRBJ1-1, with no clear D. Per germline, CDR1 SGHDT and CDR2 YYEEEE. Trimming stripped 4 bases from V and 4 bases from J, with 14 bases between. The CDR3 is 14 amino acids. The CDR3 nucleotides are TGTGCCAGCAGCAGTATACGGACGGTCACTGAAGCTTTCTTT. Amino acids: CASSSIRTVTEAFF.

This chain connects TRBV7-2 to TRBJ2-3; 7 nucleotides align to TRBD2. Germline-derived CDR1 and CDR2 are SGHTA and FQGNSA. This CDR3 region has 17 residues. The junction had 10 bases not matched to a gene; V was cut back by 1 base and J by 3 bases. The CDR3 coding sequence is TGTGCCAGCAGCTTAGGGGCGGGAGCTTGGGGGACAGATACGCAGTATTTT. Amino acids: CASSLGAGAWGTDTQYF.

This clonotype was seen a few times. The chain has TRBV3-1 and TRBJ2-7; D is ambiguous. CDR1 LGHDT and CDR2 YNNKEL come from the germline V gene (reference sequence). CDR3 length: 16 amino acids. Trimming took 0 bases from V and 1 from J, leaving 13 bases between them. The CDR3 here is CASSQDLRSVSYEQYF. The CDR3 DNA is TGTGCCAGCAGCCAAGATCTCCGTTCAGTTTCCTACGAGCAGTACTTC.

This chain links TRBV9 with TRBJ2-5; D is unresolved. V lost 2 bases and J lost 1, with 15 bases in between. The CDR3 has 16 residues. The germline gives CDR1 SGDLS, CDR2 YYNGEE. In DNA form, the CDR3 reads TGTGCCAGCAGCGTCGGTGGCAGCACCTTCCAAGAGACCCAGTACTTC. Translated, it gives CASSVGGSTFQETQYF.

Of note for this clonotype: One end of the junction varies from germline; a read error may be responsible. The CDR3 is CASSVRGGLAGYTGELFF. The CDR3 coding sequence is TGTGCCAGCAGCGTAAGGGGGGGACTAGCGGGATACACCGGAGAGCTGTTTTTT. This chain joins TRBV9 and TRBJ2-2, with 13 bases fitting TRBD2. The CDR3 runs to 18 residues. Germline V lookup: CDR1 SGDLS, CDR2 YYNGEE.

This clonotype turned up a few times. The chain uses TRBV14 and TRBJ2-7, with unresolved D. Per germline, CDR1 SGHDN and CDR2 FVKESK. This CDR3 is built from 12 residues. V lost 2 bases, J lost 4 bases, and 6 bases lay in between. The CDR3 sequence: CASSQYGYEQYF. In DNA form, the CDR3 reads TGTGCCAGCAGCCAATACGGATACGAGCAGTACTTC.

This clonotype was seen more than once but under ten times. The chain combines TRBV6-6 with TRBJ1-5; 8 bases are shared with TRBD1. The germline V gene has CDR1 MNHNY and CDR2 SVGAGI (reference sequence). The CDR3 has 16 residues. The ends lost 5 bases at V and 2 bases at J; junction bases unmatched: 8. The CDR3 DNA reads as TGTGCCAGCAGTACCACAGGGGGGAAAGGCAATCAGCCCCAGCATTTT. Translated: CASSTTGGKGNQPQHF.

The J gene is TRBJ2-7, the V gene TRBV20-1; TRBD2 aligns across 10 bases. The V gene's germline CDR1 is DFQATT and CDR2 SNEGSKA (reference sequence). This CDR3 has 15 amino acids. The V and J ends lost 0 bases and 3 bases, in that order; junction bases with no gene match: 5. The chain's CDR3 is CSAREAASGSYEQYF. The DNA of the CDR3 is TGCAGTGCTAGAGAGGCAGCTAGCGGGAGCTACGAGCAGTACTTC.

J is TRBJ2-1 and V is TRBV6-5, with D possibly being TRBD1 (6 bases). The CDR3 runs 15 residues. CDR1 is MNHEY and CDR2 is SVGAGI in the germline V gene. Trimming pared 2 bases from V and 7 bases from J, leaving 15 bases between. Written as DNA, the CDR3 is TGTGCCAGCAGTTACAGGGGGATAAGTGTAAATGAGCAGTTCTTC. Translated, it gives CASSYRGISVNEQFF.

This clonotype turned up a few times. The chain is built from TRBV5-1 and TRBJ2-1, with TRBD2 matching over 11 bases. The V segment lost 4 bases and the J segment 13 bases; nucleotides outside the gene matches: 13. Germline V gives CDR1 SGHRS, CDR2 YFSETQ. The CDR3 spans 15 residues. In nucleotides, the CDR3 is TGCGCCAGCAGCCCGGGGACTAGCGGTCAAGAGACCCAGTTCTTC. This gives the protein CASSPGTSGQETQFF.

The V call is TRBV28, the J call TRBJ2-1, with TRBD2 matching over 7 bases. Germline assignment: CDR1 MDHEN and CDR2 SYDVKM. The CDR3 sequence is 16 residues long. J was trimmed by 4 bases and V by 6 bases; bases with no gene match: 12. CDR3 region: CASSPHRSGWYNEQFF. The CDR3 DNA reads TGTGCCAGCAGCCCCCATCGTAGCGGGTGGTACAATGAGCAGTTCTTC.

Points on this clonotype: This may arise from a read error, as a much more abundant clone is one base away. The gene calls are TRBV24-1 and TRBJ2-3; D could derive from TRBD1 or TRBD2 (5 bases each). V was clipped by 5 bases and J by 8 bases, with 7 bases between them. This CDR3 is built from 11 residues. The germline V gene encodes CDR1 KGHDR and CDR2 SFDVKD. CDR3 DNA: TGTGCCACCAGTGTGAGGGGTACGCAGTATTTT. Its translation is CATSVRGTQYF.

This clonotype was counted a few times. V usage is TRBV4-3 and J usage is TRBJ1-1; 7 nucleotides match TRBD1. The V segment lost 2 bases and the J segment 5 bases; nucleotides outside the gene matches: 5. CDR3 length: 14 amino acids. From germline, CDR1 is LGHNA and CDR2 YSLEER. Here the CDR3 DNA reads TGCGCCAGCAGCCAATATAACAGGGGAACTGAAGCTTTCTTT. Protein product: CASSQYNRGTEAFF.

In this sample, this clonotype turned up a few times. The chain has TRBV7-2 and TRBJ2-3, with 7 bases aligning to TRBD2. The CDR3 is 18 amino acids. Germline values: CDR1 SGHTA, CDR2 FQGNSA. Losses at the gene ends were 5 bases for V and 1 base for J; bases not matched to a gene: 15. The CDR3 region has the DNA TGTGCCAGCAGCCCCCTTGGGGTTCGGGGGGATGGCACAGATACGCAGTATTTT. Translation: CASSPLGVRGDGTDTQYF. Combining the CDR3 with reference TRBV7-2 and TRBJ2-3 gives the whole variable domain GAGVSQSPSNKVTEKGKDVELRCDPISGHTALYWYRQSLGQGLEFLIYFQGNSAPDKSGLPSDRFSAERTGGSVSTLTIQRTQQEDSAVYLCASSPLGVRGDGTDTQYFGPGTRLTVL.

The chain recombines TRBV6-5 with TRBJ1-1, with 7 bases lining up with TRBD1. The germline V gene has CDR1 MNHEY and CDR2 SVGAGI. The CDR3 consists of 17 residues. The ends lost 5 bases at V and 1 base at J; junction bases unmatched: 13. This chain's CDR3 is CASSHTWGTASNTEAFF. The DNA of the CDR3 is TGTGCCAGCAGTCACACCTGGGGGACAGCTTCGAACACTGAAGCTTTCTTT.

V gene TRBV7-2 combines with J gene TRBJ2-3; 12 nucleotides agree with TRBD1. This CDR3 spans 15 amino acids. The ends lost 2 bases at V and 6 bases at J; junction bases unmatched: 3. Germline V gene data show CDR1 as SGHTA and CDR2 as FQGNSA. The chain's CDR3 is CASSLRDRGPDTQYF. Here the CDR3 DNA reads TGTGCCAGCAGCTTACGGGACAGGGGGCCTGATACGCAGTATTTT. Variable domain in full (rest from reference TRBV7-2 and TRBJ2-3): GAGVSQSPSNKVTEKGKDVELRCDPISGHTALYWYRQSLGQGLEFLIYFQGNSAPDKSGLPSDRFSAERTGGSVSTLTIQRTQQEDSAVYLCASSLRDRGPDTQYFGPGTRLTVL.

V gene TRBV28 combines with J gene TRBJ2-1; TRBD2 matches 8 bases. The CDR3 consists of 15 residues. V dropped 6 bases and J dropped 8; count of bases not matched to a gene: 12. CDR1 is MDHEN and CDR2 is SYDVKM in the germline V gene. CDR3: CASSLAGSRGHEQFF. The CDR3 nucleotides are TGTGCCAGCAGCTTAGCGGGGTCCCGAGGGCATGAGCAGTTCTTC.

The rearrangement links TRBV12-3 or TRBV12-4 to TRBJ2-1; 10 nucleotides line up with TRBD1. V dropped 6 bases and J dropped 8; count of bases not matched to a gene: 13. CDR3 length: 16 amino acids. CDR3 in amino acids: CASRATRDRGFHEQFF. The CDR3 DNA sequence: TGTGCCAGCAGAGCCACCCGGGACAGGGGCTTCCATGAGCAGTTCTTC.

This clonotype came up once. The genes are TRBV5-6 and TRBJ2-2; D unclear. Germline assignment: CDR1 SGHDT and CDR2 YYEEEE. CDR3 length: 14 amino acids. V lost 3 bases and J lost 1, with 7 bases in between. This CDR3 reads CASSYFLNTGELFF. The CDR3 DNA reads TGTGCCAGCAGCTACTTCTTGAACACCGGGGAGCTGTTTTTT. Together with reference TRBV5-6 and TRBJ2-2, the CDR3 gives the full variable domain: DAGVTQSPTHLIKTRGQQVTLRCSPKSGHDTVSWYQQALGQGPQFIFQYYEEEERQRGNFPDRFSGHQFPNYSSELNVNALLLGDSALYLCASSYFLNTGELFFGEGSRLTVL.

This clonotype has a count of ten or more. The V gene is TRBV4-1, the J gene TRBJ2-5; TRBD2 might be the D (5 bases). The V gene lost 0 bases and the J gene lost 4 bases, with 21 bases spanning the gap. Germline CDR1 reads MGHRA; CDR2 reads YSYEKL. The CDR3 contains 18 residues. The CDR3 sequence is CASSQDWSGIGVRETQYF. The CDR3 DNA sequence: TGCGCCAGCAGCCAAGATTGGAGTGGTATCGGGGTGCGAGAGACCCAGTACTTC.

A note on this clonotype: Germline is not matched at one junction end, which may reflect a read error. The rearrangement links TRBV12-5 to TRBJ1-1; D gene uncertain. The CDR3 totals 15 residues. The germline CDR1 and CDR2 sequences are LGHNT and FRNRAP. In DNA, the CDR3 is TGTGCTAGTGTTTTGGAACAGTTCGTGAACACTGAAGCTTTCTTT. Protein: CASVLEQFVNTEAFF. Full variable domain (missing parts from reference TRBV12-5 and TRBJ1-1): DARVTQTPRHKVTEMGQEVTMRCQPILGHNTVFWYRQTMMQGLELLAYFRNRAPLDDSGMPKDRFSAEMPDATLATLKIQPSEPRDSAVYFCASVLEQFVNTEAFFGQGTRLTVV.

This clonotype has just a few counts. The J gene is TRBJ2-7, the V gene TRBV18; TRBD2 aligns across 14 bases. Per germline, CDR1 KGHSH and CDR2 LQKENI. The CDR3 extends over 16 amino acids. Trimming took 4 bases from V and 7 from J; bases not matched to a gene: 9. In nucleotides, the CDR3 is TGTGCCAGCTCACTGAGACTAGCGGGAGGGCCGCGGGAGCAGTACTTC. Encoded protein: CASSLRLAGGPREQYF.

Comments on this clonotype: One junction end disagrees with the germline gene, perhaps due to a read error. V gene TRBV4-2 combines with J gene TRBJ1-1; perhaps TRBD1 as D (6 bases). Germline CDR1 is LGHNA and CDR2 is YNFKEQ. The CDR3 length is 12 residues. DNA for the CDR3: TGTGCCAGCAGCGCGGAGGGGGGTGAAGCTCTCTTT. Protein sequence: CASSAEGGEALF.

This clonotype was found once. This could be a read error, since a much larger clone is one nucleotide away. The chain is built from TRBV3-1 and TRBJ2-4; no firm D call. The DNA end favors TRBJ2-7, so the J call may be wrong. Germline assignment: CDR1 LGHDT and CDR2 YNNKEL (reference sequence). The CDR3 has 14 amino acids. CDR3 region: CAGSQGLGRYEQYF. CDR3 nucleotides: TGTGCCGGCAGCCAAGGTCTAGGGCGCTACGAGCAGTACTTC.

This clonotype was seen at least ten times. CDR3 DNA: TGTGCCACCAGTGACCCGAGACAGGTTACCGAGACCCAGTACTTC. This codes for CATSDPRQVTETQYF. The chain joins TRBV24-1 to TRBJ2-5; possible D gene TRBD1, 6 bases. The length of the CDR3 is 15 residues. In germline, CDR1 is KGHDR, CDR2 SFDVKD. Between the trimmed V and J ends, which lost 4 bases and 5 bases, there was a span of 16 bases.

V usage is TRBV10-3 and J usage is TRBJ1-1, with TRBD1 identical over 10 bases. CDR3 size: 16 residues. J lost 3 bases, V lost 7 bases, and 11 bases had no gene match. Germline CDR1 reads ENHRY; CDR2 reads SYGVKD. The CDR3 DNA is TGTGCCATCACCGGGACAGGGGATTCGGGTTACACTGAAGCTTTCTTT. Its protein is CAITGTGDSGYTEAFF.

This clonotype was observed once. This chain joins TRBV6-6 and TRBJ2-1; TRBD1 is a possible D gene (6 bases). Germline CDR1 reads MNHNY; CDR2 reads SVGAGI (reference sequence). V lost 5 bases and J lost 2, with 13 bases in between. The CDR3 spans 15 residues. The CDR3, as DNA: TGTGCCAGCAGTCTACTACAGGGACCCTACAATGAGCAGTTCTTC. Translated: CASSLLQGPYNEQFF.

V and J are TRBV6-1 and TRBJ1-5; tentatively, D is TRBD1 (5 bases). The CDR3 spans 14 residues. Germline CDR1 is MNHNS and CDR2 is SASEGT. V was clipped by 8 bases and J by 4 bases, with 15 bases between them. CDR3 amino acids: CASEAWQGNQPQHF. Here the CDR3 DNA reads TGTGCCAGCGAGGCCTGGCAGGGAAATCAGCCCCAGCATTTT.

In this sample, this clonotype turned up a few times. J is TRBJ2-2 and V is TRBV5-6; D not certain. The length of the CDR3 is 13 residues. V was pared by 0 bases and J by 6 bases, with 6 bases between. Per the germline V gene, CDR1 is SGHDT and CDR2 is YYEEEE. For the CDR3, the DNA is TGTGCCAGCAGCTTGGCCTCAGCCGGGGAGCTGTTTTTT. This codes for CASSLASAGELFF.